The clone carrying this T cell receptor beta chain has just a few counts. The target antigen is unknown. The data stem from a study of early T cells in non-severe SARS-CoV-2 infection. Study-wide background: Unpaired chains resulted from sequencing bulk RNA of unsorted whole blood. Study-wide points: The study's VDJdb matching favored anti-spike CD8 responses and missed private and CD4 specificities.

In the library, individual cDNA molecules carried attached unique molecular identifiers. TCRdb re-analysed the 5' RACE reads in MiXCR, keeping a single row per CDR3 protein. The sample contains fewer than 75,000 distinct CDR3 sequences, over 20% of which appear only once. There are 12 residues in the CDR3. The V gene lost 7 bases and the J gene lost 8 bases, with 12 bases spanning the gap. The chain joins TRBV12-3 or TRBV12-4 to TRBJ2-1, with D maybe TRBD1 (6 bases). This clonotype was obtained from an adult who was a healthcare worker with PCR-confirmed SARS-CoV-2 infection or an uninfected control (not recorded which). The sample was whole blood, taken at baseline. CDR3 in DNA: TGTGCCAGCACCCAGACAGGATATGAGCAGTTCTTC. This gives the protein CASTQTGYEQFF.